The rows below give T cell receptor beta chains drawn from one sample of a study of blood T cell repertoires in COVID-19. Using immunoSEQ multiplex PCR, the repertoire was profiled, and TCRdb retains in-frame clones only, with some absent. This sample carries about 140,000 clones, about three quarters of them seen once, and the ten largest clones take around 3%. Specimen: PBMCs or T cells enriched from blood (not recorded which). The source is a woman in her fifties or sixties who had recovered from COVID-19. CDR3s include the opening cysteine and the closing phenylalanine or tryptophan. D genes are given only for firm matches. Some rows have no size entry. The others give once, few or many, or a class for an expanded clone.

.	TRBD2	TRBV5-1	TRBJ2-3	CASAGLAVSTDTQYF	TGCGCCAGCGCTGGACTAGCGGTGAGCACAGATACGCAGTATTTT
.	.	TRBV13	TRBJ2-3	CASSLAGTDTQYF	TGTGCCAGCAGCTTAGCAGGCACAGATACGCAGTATTTT
.	.	TRBV6-1	TRBJ1-5	CASSEPSGPSNQPQHF	TGTGCCAGCAGTGAACCGTCAGGGCCCAGCAATCAGCCCCAGCATTTT
.	.	TRBV9	TRBJ1-4	CASSVGSGFGEKLFF	TGTGCCAGCAGCGTAGGATCAGGGTTCGGTGAAAAACTGTTTTTT
.	TRBD2	TRBV7-3	TRBJ2-2	CASSLLAGDGTGELFF	TGTGCCAGCAGCTTACTAGCGGGGGATGGAACCGGGGAGCTGTTTTTT
few	.	TRBV30	TRBJ1-1	CAWSAFPGDIGAFF	TGTGCCTGGAGTGCCTTCCCCGGGGACATAGGAGCTTTCTTT
.	.	TRBV10-3	TRBJ2-7	CAISEGQYEQYF	TGTGCCATCAGTGAGGGGCAATACGAGCAGTACTTC
few	.	TRBV19	TRBJ1-1	CASSIEETGNTEAFF	TGTGCCAGTAGTATCGAAGAGACGGGAAACACTGAAGCTTTCTTT
few	TRBD1	TRBV28	TRBJ1-4	CASKDRTGAEEKLFF	TGTGCCAGCAAGGATCGGACAGGGGCGGAGGAAAAACTGTTTTTT
.	.	TRBV5-4	TRBJ2-2	CASSLSSGPGELFF	TGTGCCAGCAGCTTGAGCAGCGGCCCCGGGGAGCTGTTTTTT
.	.	TRBV28	TRBJ1-4	CASSLGQPNEKLFF	TGTGCCAGCAGTTTGGGGCAGCCTAATGAAAAACTGTTTTTT
.	.	TRBV29-1	TRBJ1-2	CSVADRNYYGYTF	TGCAGCGTCGCCGACAGGAACTACTATGGCTACACCTTC
.	.	TRBV28	TRBJ2-7	CASSERRGSYEQYF	TGTGCCAGCAGTGAGCGGAGGGGCTCCTACGAGCAGTACTTC
.	TRBD1	TRBV11-2	TRBJ2-5	CASSYGQGRQETQYF	TGTGCCAGCAGTTACGGACAGGGTCGGCAAGAGACCCAGTACTTC
once	.	TRBV10-2	TRBJ2-6	CASSELGAGANVLTF	TGCGCCAGCAGTGAGTTAGGGGCTGGGGCCAACGTCCTGACTTTC
.	.	TRBV13	TRBJ1-4	CASSFGRDTFNEKLFF	TGTGCCAGCAGCTTCGGCAGGGACACCTTTAATGAAAAACTGTTTTTT
.	.	TRBV5-1	TRBJ1-1	CASRLSPGTEAFF	TGCGCCAGCAGACTGTCCCCGGGCACTGAAGCTTTCTTT
.	.	TRBV7-8	TRBJ1-5	CASSQEYTAQHF	TGTGCCAGCAGCCAGGAGTATACGGCCCAGCATTTT
.	.	TRBV5-4	TRBJ1-2	CASTIRGRGGYTF	TGTGCCAGCACCATTCGGGGGAGAGGTGGCTACACCTTC
.	TRBD1	TRBV6-1	TRBJ1-5	CASSEFLRGSNQPQHF	TGTGCCAGCAGTGAATTTCTCAGGGGGAGCAATCAGCCCCAGCATTTT
once	.	TRBV10-1	TRBJ2-3	CASSESVGLTASTDTQYF	TGCGCCAGCAGTGAGTCCGTGGGGTTGACAGCTAGCACAGATACGCAGTATTTT
.	TRBD1	TRBV3-1/TRBV3-2	TRBJ1-2	CASSQAGGYGYTF	TGTGCCAGCAGCCAAGCAGGGGGCTATGGCTACACCTTC
.	.	TRBV28	TRBJ2-3	CASSSRTGTDTQYF	TGTGCCAGCAGTTCCCGGACAGGCACAGATACGCAGTATTTT
.	.	TRBV3-1/TRBV3-2	TRBJ2-7	CASSQGQTPSYEQYF	TGTGCCAGCAGCCAAGGGCAGACACCATCCTACGAGCAGTACTTC
.	TRBD1	TRBV4-1	TRBJ2-7	CASSTTPGQGRNEQYF	TGCGCCAGCAGCACAACCCCGGGACAGGGGAGGAACGAGCAGTACTTC
.	TRBD2	TRBV7-2	TRBJ2-5	CASIKLAGETQYF	TGTGCCAGCATCAAACTAGCGGGTGAGACCCAGTACTTC
.	.	TRBV5-1	TRBJ1-1	CASSLKLNTEAFF	TGCGCCAGCAGCCTAAAATTGAACACTGAAGCTTTCTTT
.	.	TRBV7-9	TRBJ2-1	CASSPRTATDEQFF	TGTGCCAGCAGCCCTAGGACAGCCACCGATGAGCAGTTCTTC
.	.	TRBV9	TRBJ2-3	CASSVEGTNTQYF	TGTGCCAGCAGCGTAGAAGGGACAAATACGCAGTATTTT
once	TRBD1	TRBV28	TRBJ1-1	CASSLSGTGGLKAFF	TGTGCCAGCAGTTTGTCCGGGACAGGGGGCTTGAAAGCTTTCTTT
once	.	TRBV27	TRBJ2-6	CASSLWQGGLGANVLTF	TGTGCCAGCAGTTTATGGCAGGGCGGATTAGGGGCCAACGTCCTGACTTTC
.	TRBD1	TRBV28	TRBJ1-5	CASTTGQGGSQPQHF	TGTGCCAGCACTACCGGACAGGGAGGTAGTCAGCCCCAGCATTTT
.	.	TRBV5-5	TRBJ1-2	CASLSRAAPTNYGYTF	TGTGCCAGCTTGAGCAGGGCGGCGCCTACTAACTATGGCTACACCTTC
.	.	TRBV5-1	TRBJ1-1	CASSLFGSGTEAFF	TGCGCCAGCAGCTTGTTTGGTAGCGGCACTGAAGCTTTCTTT
few	TRBD1	TRBV28	TRBJ2-2	CASSSPGQGLTGELFF	TGTGCCAGCAGTTCACCGGGACAGGGCCTCACCGGGGAGCTGTTTTTT
.	TRBD1	TRBV19	TRBJ1-3	CASEAFRGPGNTIYF	TGTGCCAGTGAGGCCTTCAGGGGGCCTGGAAACACCATATATTTT
.	TRBD1	TRBV30	TRBJ2-7	CAWRRDRAAYEQYF	TGTGCCTGGAGGCGGGACAGGGCAGCCTACGAGCAGTACTTC
.	TRBD1	TRBV5-1	TRBJ1-2	CASSLEQGVYYGYTF	TGCGCCAGCAGCTTGGAACAGGGGGTGTACTATGGCTACACCTTC
.	.	TRBV28	TRBJ1-5	CASNVGDSLQHF	TGTGCCAGCAATGTAGGAGACAGTTTACAGCATTTT
.	.	TRBV6-5	TRBJ2-7	CASSPRGLSYEQYF	TGTGCCAGCAGCCCCAGAGGACTCTCCTACGAGCAGTACTTC
.	.	TRBV28	TRBJ1-3	CASNHPGRAGNTIYF	TGTGCCAGCAACCATCCCGGCAGGGCTGGAAACACCATATATTTT
.	TRBD2	TRBV7-9	TRBJ2-1	CASSRLAGTDEQFF	TGTGCCAGCAGCCGACTAGCGGGAACGGATGAGCAGTTCTTC
.	.	TRBV21-1	TRBJ2-2	CASSKNRGRGTGELFF	TGTGCCAGCAGCAAGAACAGGGGGCGCGGCACCGGGGAGCTGTTTTTT
.	TRBD1	TRBV4-2	TRBJ2-6	CASSQVHRGPSGANVLTF	TGTGCCAGCAGCCAAGTACACAGGGGGCCCTCTGGGGCCAACGTCCTGACTTTC
.	.	TRBV7-3	TRBJ2-3	CASSLRAGSTDTQYF	TGTGCCAGCAGCTTAAGGGCAGGGAGCACAGATACGCAGTATTTT
.	.	TRBV10-2	TRBJ1-5	CARLPAGRDHFHQPQHF	TGCGCCAGGCTTCCGGCGGGGCGCGACCACTTCCATCAGCCCCAGCATTTT
.	TRBD1	TRBV5-8	TRBJ1-1	CASSLRYRGENTEAFF	TGTGCCAGCAGCTTGCGGTACAGGGGAGAGAACACTGAAGCTTTCTTT
.	.	TRBV5-8	TRBJ2-5	CASSFEGAGETQYF	TGTGCCAGCAGCTTTGAAGGGGCTGGGGAGACCCAGTACTTC
.	.	TRBV27	TRBJ1-1	CASTGGRMNTEAFF	TGTGCCAGCACCGGGGGGCGGATGAACACTGAAGCTTTCTTT